The source of this T cell receptor beta chain is a study of cytomegalovirus exposure and HLA in healthy donors. General study points: Fewer N-insertions (relative to the roughly 720-donor mean) were reportedly seen in an Asian-associated ancestry cluster in a later analysis. In the analysis, some V segments, TRBV6-2 and TRBV6-3 included, were excluded as indistinguishable. For cytomegalovirus status, the classifier reportedly gave diagnoses with high specificity and sensitivity. Clonal expansion was found to be greater in HLA-associated TCR beta chains than in equally common others in a later analysis.

Concerning this clone: The antigen remains undetermined.

PCR primers comprised 60 Vbeta and 13 Jbeta primers. Assay: immunoSEQ multiplex PCR; the TCRdb copy retains only in-frame clones and omits some. The profile covers 100,000 to 150,000 clones, with roughly 74% appearing a single time and around 3.6% taken by the ten largest. The V and J ends lost 4 bases and 7 bases respectively, with 16 bases between them. The length of the CDR3 is 15 residues. The V gene's germline CDR1 is KGHSH and CDR2 LQKENI. The genes are TRBV18 and TRBJ2-2, with D possibly being TRBD1 (6 bases). The clonotype originates from a man aged 35-49 years in good health and CMV-seronegative. Sequenced material: PBMCs. The CDR3, as DNA: TGTGCCAGCTCACAGAGGGCAGGGGATGTCGGGGAGCTGTTTTTT. Translated: CASSQRAGDVGELFF.